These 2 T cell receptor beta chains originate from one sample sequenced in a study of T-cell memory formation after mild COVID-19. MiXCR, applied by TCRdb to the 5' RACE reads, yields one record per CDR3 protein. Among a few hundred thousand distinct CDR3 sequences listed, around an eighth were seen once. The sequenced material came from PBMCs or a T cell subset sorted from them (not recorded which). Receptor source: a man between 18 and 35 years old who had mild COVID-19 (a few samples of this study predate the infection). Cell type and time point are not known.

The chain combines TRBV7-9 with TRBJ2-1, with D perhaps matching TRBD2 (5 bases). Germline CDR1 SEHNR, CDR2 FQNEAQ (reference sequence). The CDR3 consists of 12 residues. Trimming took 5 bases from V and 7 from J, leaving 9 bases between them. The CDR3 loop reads CASSQSGNEQFF. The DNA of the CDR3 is TGTGCCAGCAGCCAGTCGGGGAATGAGCAGTTCTTC.

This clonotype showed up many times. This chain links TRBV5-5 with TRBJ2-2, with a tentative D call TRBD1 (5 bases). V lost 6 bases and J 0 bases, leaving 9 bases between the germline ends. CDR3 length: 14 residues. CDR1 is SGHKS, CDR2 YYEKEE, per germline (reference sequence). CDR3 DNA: TGTGCCAGCACCTGGGGCGCGAACACCGGGGAGCTGTTTTTT. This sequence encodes CASTWGANTGELFF. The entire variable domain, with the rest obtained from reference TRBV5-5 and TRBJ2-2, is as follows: DAGVTQSPTHLIKTRGQQVTLRCSPISGHKSVSWYQQVLGQGPQFIFQYYEKEERGRGNFPDRFSARQFPNYSSELNVNALLLGDSALYLCASTWGANTGELFFGEGSRLTVL.